This entry lists 3 T cell receptor beta chains sequenced from one sample in a study of cytotoxic CD8 clonotypes in ibrutinib-treated CLL (dated by TCRdb to the early 2020s). Receptors were amplified or captured by the immunoSEQ multiplex PCR assay. Sourced from immuneACCESS, this table was stored by TCRdb with only in-frame sequences that have V and J called. A share of the clones is absent; for the studies checked, an unresolved V gene accounts for under half, and the remainder has no known explanation. The sample table holds almost 250,000 clones, of which 70% were seen once. The top ten clones comprise less than 20% of the sample. Sample time point, as interpreted from the label and publication: roughly 23 months on ibrutinib. The material was PBMCs, obtained after 24 months of ibrutinib treatment. The origin of the receptors is a human donor with chronic lymphocytic leukemia.

In its sample, this clone was seen a few times. The chain recombines TRBV20-1 with TRBJ1-5; D unresolved. Trimming left V 4 bases short and J 5 bases short, with 6 bases between. CDR1 DFQATT and CDR2 SNEGSKA come from the germline V gene (reference sequence). This CDR3 contains 11 residues. CDR3 loop: CSATGDQPQHF. The CDR3 nucleotides read TGCAGTGCTACTGGTGATCAGCCCCAGCATTTT.

The V gene is TRBV28, the J gene TRBJ2-1, with unresolved D. The germline gives CDR1 MDHEN, CDR2 SYDVKM. This CDR3 spans 13 amino acids. V dropped 2 bases and J dropped 8 bases, with 10 bases sitting between them. CDR3: CASSLGSEDEQFF. In DNA form, the CDR3 reads TGTGCCAGCAGTTTAGGAAGCGAGGATGAGCAGTTCTTC.

V and J are TRBV27 and TRBJ2-2; possible D gene TRBD2, 5 bases. This CDR3 contains 15 residues. Trimming took off 3 bases at V and 3 bases at J, with 11 bases between the two ends. Germline-derived CDR1 and CDR2 are MNHEY and SMNVEV (reference sequence). CDR3 DNA: TGTGCCAGCAGTTTTCGGGGTGCAGACACCGGGGAGCTGTTTTTT. It codes for CASSFRGADTGELFF.